The clone carrying this TCR beta chain was counted once. Its antigen is unidentified. Trimming left V 3 bases short and J 4 bases short, with 13 bases between. This CDR3 is built from 15 residues. Looked up from germline, CDR1 is MGHDK and CDR2 is SYGVNS. The data stem from a study of OX40 agonist ivuxolimab in advanced cancers. Study context: The dose-escalation cohort was approximately 80% male, with a mean age of around 54 years, ranging roughly 20 to 90.

Study observations and caveats: Average numbers of expanded clones were greater in CD8+ T cells than in CD4+. At 0.1-3.0 mg/kg, partial responders had clonal expansion among the lowest observed.

The data were produced by immunoSEQ multiplex PCR, yet TCRdb's version contains in-frame clones alone and is incomplete. This table holds just over 90,000 clones, approximately 94% found once. This receptor was identified in an adult with an advanced solid tumor such as melanoma, head and neck, liver or kidney cancer. This rearrangement joins TRBV25-1 to TRBJ2-1; tentative D call: TRBD1 (6 bases). The input for sequencing was CD4+ or CD8+ T cells sorted from blood, taken in a trial of the OX40 agonist ivuxolimab. CDR3 nucleotides: TGTGCCAGCAGTGACTACAGGGATCCTTACAATGAGCAGTTCTTC. Translation: CASSDYRDPYNEQFF.